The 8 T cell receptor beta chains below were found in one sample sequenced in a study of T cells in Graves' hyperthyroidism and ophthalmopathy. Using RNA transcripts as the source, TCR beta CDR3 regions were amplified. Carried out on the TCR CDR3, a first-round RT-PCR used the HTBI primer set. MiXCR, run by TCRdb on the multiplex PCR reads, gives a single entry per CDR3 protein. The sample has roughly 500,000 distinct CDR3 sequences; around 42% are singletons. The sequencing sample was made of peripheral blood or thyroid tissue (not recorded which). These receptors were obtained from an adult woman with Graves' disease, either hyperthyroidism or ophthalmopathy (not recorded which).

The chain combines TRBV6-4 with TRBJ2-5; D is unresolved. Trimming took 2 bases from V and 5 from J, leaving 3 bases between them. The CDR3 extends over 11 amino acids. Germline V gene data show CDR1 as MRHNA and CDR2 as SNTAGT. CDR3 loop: CASSDDETQYF. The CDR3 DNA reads TGTGCCAGCAGTGACGATGAGACCCAGTACTTC.

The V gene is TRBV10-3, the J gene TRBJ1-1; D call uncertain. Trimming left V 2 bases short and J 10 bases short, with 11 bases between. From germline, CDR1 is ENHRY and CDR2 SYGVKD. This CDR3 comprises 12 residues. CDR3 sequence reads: CAISEALAGAFF. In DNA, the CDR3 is TGTGCCATCAGTGAGGCGCTAGCGGGAGCTTTCTTT.

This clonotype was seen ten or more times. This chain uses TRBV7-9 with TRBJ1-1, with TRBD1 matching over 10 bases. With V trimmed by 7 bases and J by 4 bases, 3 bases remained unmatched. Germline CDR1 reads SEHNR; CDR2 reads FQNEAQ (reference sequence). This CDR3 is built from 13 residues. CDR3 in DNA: TGTGCCAGCATCAGGACAGGGGGCACTGAAGCTTTCTTT. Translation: CASIRTGGTEAFF.

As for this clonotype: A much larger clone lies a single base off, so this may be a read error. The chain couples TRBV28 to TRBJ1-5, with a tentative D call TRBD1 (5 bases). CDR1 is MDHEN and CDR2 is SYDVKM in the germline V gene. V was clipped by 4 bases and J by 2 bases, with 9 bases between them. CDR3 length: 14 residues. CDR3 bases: TGTGCCAGCAGTTACTGGGGGGGCAATCAGCCCCAGCATTTT. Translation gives CASSYWGGNQPQHF. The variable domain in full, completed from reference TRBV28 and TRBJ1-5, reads DVKVTQSSRYLVKRTGEKVFLECVQDMDHENMFWYRQDPGLGLRLIYFSYDVKMKEKGDIPEGYSVSREKKERFSLILESASTNQTSMYLCASSYWGGNQPQHFGDGTRLSIL.

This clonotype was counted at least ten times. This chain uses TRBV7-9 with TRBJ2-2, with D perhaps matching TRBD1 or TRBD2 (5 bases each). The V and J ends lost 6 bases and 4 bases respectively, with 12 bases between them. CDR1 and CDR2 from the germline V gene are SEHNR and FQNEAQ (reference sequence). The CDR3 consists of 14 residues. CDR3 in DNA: TGTGCCAGCAGGCAGGGTCGGGGCACCGGGGAGCTGTTTTTT. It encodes CASRQGRGTGELFF. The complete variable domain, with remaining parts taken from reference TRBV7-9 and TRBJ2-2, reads DTGVSQNPRHKITKRGQNVTFRCDPISEHNRLYWYRQTLGQGPEFLTYFQNEAQLEKSRLLSDRFSAERPKGSFSTLEIQRTEQGDSAMYLCASRQGRGTGELFFGEGSRLTVL.

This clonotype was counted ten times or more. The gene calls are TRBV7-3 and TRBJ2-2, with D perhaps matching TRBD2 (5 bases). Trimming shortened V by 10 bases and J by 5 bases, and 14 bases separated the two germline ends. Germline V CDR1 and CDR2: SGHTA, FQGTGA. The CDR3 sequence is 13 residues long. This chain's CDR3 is CATSPGVTGELFF. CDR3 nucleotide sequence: TGTGCCACCTCCCCCGGGGTTACCGGGGAGCTGTTTTTT.

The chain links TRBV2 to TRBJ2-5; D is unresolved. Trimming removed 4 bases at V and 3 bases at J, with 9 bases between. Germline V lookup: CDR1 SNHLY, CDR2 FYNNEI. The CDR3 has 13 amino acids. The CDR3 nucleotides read TGTGCCAGCAGTGTGGCGTCAAAAGAGACCCAGTACTTC. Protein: CASSVASKETQYF.

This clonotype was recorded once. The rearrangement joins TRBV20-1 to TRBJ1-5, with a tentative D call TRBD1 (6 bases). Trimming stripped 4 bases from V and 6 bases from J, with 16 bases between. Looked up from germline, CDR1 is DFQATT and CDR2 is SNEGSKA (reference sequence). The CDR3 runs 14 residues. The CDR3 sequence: CSAIGQGPGQPQHF. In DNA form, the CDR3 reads TGCAGTGCTATCGGCCAGGGGCCGGGTCAGCCCCAGCATTTT.